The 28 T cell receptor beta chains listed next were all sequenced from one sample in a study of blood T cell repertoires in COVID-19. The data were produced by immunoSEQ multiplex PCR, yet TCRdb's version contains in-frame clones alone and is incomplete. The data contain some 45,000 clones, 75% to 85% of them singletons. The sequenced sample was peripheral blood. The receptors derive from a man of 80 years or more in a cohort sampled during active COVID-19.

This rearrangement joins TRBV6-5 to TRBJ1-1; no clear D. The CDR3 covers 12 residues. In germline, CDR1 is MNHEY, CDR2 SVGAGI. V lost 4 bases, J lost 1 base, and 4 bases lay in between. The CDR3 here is CASSSRNTEAFF. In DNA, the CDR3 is TGTGCCAGCAGTTCCAGGAACACTGAAGCTTTCTTT.

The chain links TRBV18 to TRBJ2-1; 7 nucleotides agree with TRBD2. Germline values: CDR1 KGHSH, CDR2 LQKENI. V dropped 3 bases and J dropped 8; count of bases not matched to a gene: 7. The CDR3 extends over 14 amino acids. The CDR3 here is CASSPQTSIDEQFF. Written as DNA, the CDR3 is TGTGCCAGCTCACCTCAGACTAGCATAGATGAGCAGTTCTTC.

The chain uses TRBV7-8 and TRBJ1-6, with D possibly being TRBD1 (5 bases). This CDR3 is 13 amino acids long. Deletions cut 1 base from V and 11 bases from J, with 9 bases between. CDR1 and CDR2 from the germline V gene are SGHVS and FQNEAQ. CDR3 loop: CASSLEGAAPLHF. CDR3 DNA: TGTGCCAGCAGCTTAGAAGGGGCCGCACCCCTCCACTTT.

Here the CDR3 DNA reads TGTGCCAGCAGCTTAGACCAGAACTCCTACGAGCAGTACTTC. It specifies CASSLDQNSYEQYF. The chain couples TRBV7-9 to TRBJ2-7, with no clear D. The length of the CDR3 is 14 residues. V was shortened by 1 base and J by 0 bases, with 7 bases between the two germline ends. Germline V CDR1 and CDR2: SEHNR, FQNEAQ (reference sequence).

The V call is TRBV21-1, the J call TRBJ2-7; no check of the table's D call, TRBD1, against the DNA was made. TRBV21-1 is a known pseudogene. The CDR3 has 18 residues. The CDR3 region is CALLLQLCSRDRVYEQYF. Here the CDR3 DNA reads TGTGCCCTACTCCTCCAATTGTGCTCCCGGGACAGGGTCTACGAGCAGTACTTC.

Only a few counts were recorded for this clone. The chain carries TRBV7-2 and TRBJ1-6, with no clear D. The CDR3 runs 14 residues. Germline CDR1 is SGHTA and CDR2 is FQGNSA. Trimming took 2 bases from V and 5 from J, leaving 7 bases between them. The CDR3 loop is CASSLKRDNSPLHF. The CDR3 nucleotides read TGTGCCAGCAGCTTAAAGCGGGATAATTCACCCCTCCACTTT.

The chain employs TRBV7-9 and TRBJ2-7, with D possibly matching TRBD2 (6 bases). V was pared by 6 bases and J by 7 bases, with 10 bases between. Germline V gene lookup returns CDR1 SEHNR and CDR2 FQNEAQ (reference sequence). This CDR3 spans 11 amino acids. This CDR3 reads CASRRAGEQYF. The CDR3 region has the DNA TGTGCCAGCAGACGGGCGGGGGAGCAGTACTTC. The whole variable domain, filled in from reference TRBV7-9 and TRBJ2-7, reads DTGVSQNPRHKITKRGQNVTFRCDPISEHNRLYWYRQTLGQGPEFLTYFQNEAQLEKSRLLSDRFSAERPKGSFSTLEIQRTEQGDSAMYLCASRRAGEQYFGPGTRLTVT.

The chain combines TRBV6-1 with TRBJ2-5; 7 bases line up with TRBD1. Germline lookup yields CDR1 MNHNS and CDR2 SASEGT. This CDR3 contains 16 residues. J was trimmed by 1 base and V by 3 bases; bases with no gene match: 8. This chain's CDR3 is CASSDFPGQIQETQYF. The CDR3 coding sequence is TGTGCCAGCAGTGATTTTCCGGGACAGATCCAAGAGACCCAGTACTTC.

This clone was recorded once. The CDR3 is CARFVARTPYEQYF. The CDR3 DNA sequence: TGTGCCAGGTTCGTGGCCCGCACCCCCTACGAGCAGTACTTC. The rearrangement links TRBV19 to TRBJ2-7; D not resolved. Germline V gene lookup returns CDR1 LNHDA and CDR2 SQIVND (reference sequence). V was clipped by 9 bases and J by 2 bases, with 17 bases between them. The CDR3 has 14 residues.

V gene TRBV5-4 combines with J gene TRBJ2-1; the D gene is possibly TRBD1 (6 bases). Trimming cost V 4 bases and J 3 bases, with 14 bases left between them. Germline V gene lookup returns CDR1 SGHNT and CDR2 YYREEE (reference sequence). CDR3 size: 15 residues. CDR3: CASSPGQSHYNEQFF. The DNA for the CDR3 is TGTGCCAGCAGCCCAGGACAGAGTCACTACAATGAGCAGTTCTTC.

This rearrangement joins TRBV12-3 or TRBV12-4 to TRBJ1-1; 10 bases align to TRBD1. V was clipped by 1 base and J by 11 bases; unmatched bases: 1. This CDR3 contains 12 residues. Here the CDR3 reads CASSLGTGGAFF. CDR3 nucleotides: TGTGCCAGCAGTTTAGGGACAGGGGGGGCTTTCTTT.

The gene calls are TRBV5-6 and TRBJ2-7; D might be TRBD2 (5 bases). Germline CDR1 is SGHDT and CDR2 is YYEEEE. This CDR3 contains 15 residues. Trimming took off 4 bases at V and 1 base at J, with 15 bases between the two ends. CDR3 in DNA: TGTGCCAGCAGCCCCGGACTTCGAGCTTCCTACGAGCAGTACTTC. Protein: CASSPGLRASYEQYF.

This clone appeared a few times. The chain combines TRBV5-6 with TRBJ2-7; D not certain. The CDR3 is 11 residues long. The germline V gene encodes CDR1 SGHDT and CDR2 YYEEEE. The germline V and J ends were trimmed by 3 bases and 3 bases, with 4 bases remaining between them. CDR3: CASSSLYEQYF. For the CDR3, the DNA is TGTGCCAGCAGCTCCCTCTACGAGCAGTACTTC.

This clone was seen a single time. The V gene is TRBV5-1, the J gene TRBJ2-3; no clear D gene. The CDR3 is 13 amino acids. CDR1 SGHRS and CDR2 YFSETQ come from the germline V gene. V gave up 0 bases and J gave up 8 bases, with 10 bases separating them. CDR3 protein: CASSLGGLGTQYF. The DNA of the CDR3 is TGCGCCAGCAGCTTGGGCGGCCTGGGTACGCAGTATTTT.

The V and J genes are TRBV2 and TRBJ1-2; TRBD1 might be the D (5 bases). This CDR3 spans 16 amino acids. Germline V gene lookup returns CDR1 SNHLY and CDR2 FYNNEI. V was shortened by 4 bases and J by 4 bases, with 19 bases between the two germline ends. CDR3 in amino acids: CASSAYQGKLSYGYTF. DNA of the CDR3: TGTGCCAGCAGTGCGTACCAGGGTAAACTGAGCTATGGCTACACCTTC.

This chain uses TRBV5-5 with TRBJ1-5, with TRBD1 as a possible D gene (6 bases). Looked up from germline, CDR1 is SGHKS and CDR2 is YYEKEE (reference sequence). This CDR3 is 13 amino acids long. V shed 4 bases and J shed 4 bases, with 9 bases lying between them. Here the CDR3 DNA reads TGTGCCAGCAGCGTACAGGGTAATCAGCCCCAGCATTTT. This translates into CASSVQGNQPQHF.

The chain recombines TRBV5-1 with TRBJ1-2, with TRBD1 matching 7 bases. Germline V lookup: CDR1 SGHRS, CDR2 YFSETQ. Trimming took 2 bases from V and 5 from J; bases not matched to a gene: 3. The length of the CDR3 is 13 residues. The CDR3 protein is CASSLTGEYGYTF. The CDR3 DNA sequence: TGCGCCAGCAGCTTAACAGGGGAATATGGCTACACCTTC.

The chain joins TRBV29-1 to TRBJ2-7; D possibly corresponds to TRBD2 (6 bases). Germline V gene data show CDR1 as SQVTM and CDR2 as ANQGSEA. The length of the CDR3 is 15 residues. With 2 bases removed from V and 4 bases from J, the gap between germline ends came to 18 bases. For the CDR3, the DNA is TGCAGCGTTGAAATGCGGGGATTTCTATCGTACGAGCAGTACTTC. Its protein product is CSVEMRGFLSYEQYF.

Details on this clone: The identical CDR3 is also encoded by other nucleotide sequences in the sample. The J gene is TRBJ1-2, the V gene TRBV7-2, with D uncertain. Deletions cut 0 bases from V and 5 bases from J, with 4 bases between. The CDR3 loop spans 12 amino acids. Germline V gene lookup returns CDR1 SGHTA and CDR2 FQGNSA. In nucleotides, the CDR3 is TGTGCCAGCAGCTTAGCGCGGTATGGCTACACCTTC. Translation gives CASSLARYGYTF.

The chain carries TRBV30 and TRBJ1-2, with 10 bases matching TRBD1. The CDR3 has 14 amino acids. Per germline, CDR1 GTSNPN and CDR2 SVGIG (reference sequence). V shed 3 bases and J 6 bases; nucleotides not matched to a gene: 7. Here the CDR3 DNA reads TGTGCCTGGAGGCTACCGGGACAGGGGAATGGCTACACCTTC. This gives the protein CAWRLPGQGNGYTF.

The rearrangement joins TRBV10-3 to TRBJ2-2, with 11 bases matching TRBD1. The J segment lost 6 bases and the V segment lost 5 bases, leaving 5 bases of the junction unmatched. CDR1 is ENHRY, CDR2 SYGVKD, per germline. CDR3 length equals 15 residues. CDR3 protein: CAISSLGQGAGELFF. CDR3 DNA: TGTGCCATCAGTTCTCTGGGACAGGGGGCCGGGGAGCTGTTTTTT.

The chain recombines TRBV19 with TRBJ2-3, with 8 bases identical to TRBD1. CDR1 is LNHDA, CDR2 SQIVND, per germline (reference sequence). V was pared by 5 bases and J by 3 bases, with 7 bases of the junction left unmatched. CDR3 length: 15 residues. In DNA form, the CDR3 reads TGTGCCAGTAGTGCACGGACAGGGTGGACAGATACGCAGTATTTT. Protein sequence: CASSARTGWTDTQYF.

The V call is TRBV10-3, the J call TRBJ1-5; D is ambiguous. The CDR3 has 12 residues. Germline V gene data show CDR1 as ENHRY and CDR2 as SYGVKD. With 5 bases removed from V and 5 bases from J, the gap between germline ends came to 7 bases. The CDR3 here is CAISQDYQPQHF. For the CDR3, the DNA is TGTGCCATCAGTCAGGACTATCAGCCCCAGCATTTT.

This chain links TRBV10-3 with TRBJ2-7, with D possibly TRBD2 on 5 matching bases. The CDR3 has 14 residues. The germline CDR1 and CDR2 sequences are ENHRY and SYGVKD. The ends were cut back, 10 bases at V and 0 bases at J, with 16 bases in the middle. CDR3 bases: TGTGCCACGGAGGATTCCAGAAGCTCCTACGAGCAGTACTTC. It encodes CATEDSRSSYEQYF.

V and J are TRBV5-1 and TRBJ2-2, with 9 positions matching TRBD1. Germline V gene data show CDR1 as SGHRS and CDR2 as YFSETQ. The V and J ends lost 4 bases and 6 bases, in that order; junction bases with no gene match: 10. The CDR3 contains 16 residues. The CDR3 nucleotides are TGCGCCAGCAGCATTCCCGGGACAGGGCATCCCGGGGAGCTGTTTTTT. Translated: CASSIPGTGHPGELFF.

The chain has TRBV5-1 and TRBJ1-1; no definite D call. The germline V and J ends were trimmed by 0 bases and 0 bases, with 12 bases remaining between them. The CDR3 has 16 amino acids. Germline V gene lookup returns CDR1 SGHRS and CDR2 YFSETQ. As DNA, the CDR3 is TGCGCCAGCAGCTTGGAAAGCCACTTGATGAACACTGAAGCTTTCTTT. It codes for CASSLESHLMNTEAFF.

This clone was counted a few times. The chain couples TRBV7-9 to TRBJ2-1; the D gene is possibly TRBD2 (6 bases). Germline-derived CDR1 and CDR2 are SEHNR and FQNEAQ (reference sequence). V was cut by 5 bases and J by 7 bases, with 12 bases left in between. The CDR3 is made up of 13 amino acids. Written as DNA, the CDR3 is TGTGCCAGCAGCCACGGTGGGGGGAATGAGCAGTTCTTC. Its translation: CASSHGGGNEQFF.

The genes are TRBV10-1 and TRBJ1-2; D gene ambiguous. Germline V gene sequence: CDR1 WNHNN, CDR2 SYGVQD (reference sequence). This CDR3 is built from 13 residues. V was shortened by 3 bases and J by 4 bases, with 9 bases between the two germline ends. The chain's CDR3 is CASSETAGYGYTF. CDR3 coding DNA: TGCGCCAGCAGTGAAACAGCGGGCTATGGCTACACCTTC.